Each of the 2 T cell receptor beta chains below was sequenced from the same sample in a study of neurological immune-mediated disorders. In TCRdb, the 5' RACE reads were re-called with MiXCR into one record per CDR3 protein. The sample shows more than 25,000 distinct CDR3 sequences, under 25% of them seen only once. The sample taken for sequencing was CD4+ T cells from blood. Receptors were obtained from a man aged 50 or older with HTLV-1-associated myelopathy (HAM/TSP).

The chain has TRBV20-1 and TRBJ2-3; D unclear. This CDR3 is 15 amino acids long. V was clipped by 1 base and J by 1 base, with 12 bases between them. CDR1 DFQATT and CDR2 SNEGSKA come from the germline V gene (reference sequence). CDR3 region: CSARARSTRTDTQYF. The CDR3 coding sequence is TGCAGTGCTAGAGCCCGGAGTACTCGCACAGATACGCAGTATTTT.

This clonotype rates as medium-sized. V gene TRBV15 combines with J gene TRBJ1-6, with TRBD1 matching 7 bases. Germline-derived CDR1 and CDR2 are LNHNV and YYDKDF (reference sequence). The CDR3 is 16 amino acids. V shed 2 bases and J 8 bases; nucleotides not matched to a gene: 9. CDR3 amino acids: CATSRTGQVVDSPLHF. CDR3 nucleotides: TGTGCCACCAGCAGAACTGGACAGGTGGTCGATTCACCCCTCCACTTT. Drawing the rest from reference TRBV15 and TRBJ1-6, the complete variable domain is DAMVIQNPRYQVTQFGKPVTLSCSQTLNHNVMYWYQQKSSQAPKLLFHYYDKDFNNEADTPDNFQSRRPNTSFCFLDIRSPGLGDTAMYLCATSRTGQVVDSPLHFGNGTRLTVT.